The T cell receptor beta chain under discussion was sequenced for a study of blood T cell repertoires in COVID-19. Turning to the study itself: There were acute and convalescent COVID-19 samples, and they came from the United States, Italy and Spain. T cells, B-cell-depleted T cells, or PBMCs supplied cDNA or gDNA.

This clone was observed once. Original handling: Estimates of nucleated cell counts were drawn from the amplification of reference gene primers. Some clones are missing from TCRdb's copy, which holds only in-frame ones; the method was immunoSEQ multiplex PCR. For V, J and clone size, that table is used; D and trimming come from the DNA. Of some 120,000 clones listed, about 83% are singletons. V trimming: 5 bases; J trimming: 7 bases; junction bases outside the gene matches: 11. The CDR3 covers 15 residues. Germline V gene lookup returns CDR1 SNHLY and CDR2 FYNNEI. Sequenced input: peripheral blood. The TCR was taken from a man between 60 and 75 years old with acute or convalescent COVID-19. This chain joins TRBV2 and TRBJ2-1; 7 nucleotides align to TRBD2. DNA of the CDR3: TGTGCCAGCAGTATACAGGATTCCGGGGGGAATGAGCAGTTCTTC. Translating gives CASSIQDSGGNEQFF.